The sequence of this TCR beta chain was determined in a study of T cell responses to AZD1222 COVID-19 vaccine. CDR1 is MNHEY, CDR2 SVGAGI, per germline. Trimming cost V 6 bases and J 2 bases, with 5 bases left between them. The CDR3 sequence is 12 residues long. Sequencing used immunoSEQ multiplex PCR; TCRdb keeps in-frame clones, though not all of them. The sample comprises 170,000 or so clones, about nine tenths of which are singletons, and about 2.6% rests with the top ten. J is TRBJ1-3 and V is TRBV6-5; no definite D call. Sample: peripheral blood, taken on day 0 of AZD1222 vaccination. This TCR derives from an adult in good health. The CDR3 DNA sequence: TGTGCCAGCAGCCGGGCTGGAAACACCATATATTTT. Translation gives CASSRAGNTIYF.